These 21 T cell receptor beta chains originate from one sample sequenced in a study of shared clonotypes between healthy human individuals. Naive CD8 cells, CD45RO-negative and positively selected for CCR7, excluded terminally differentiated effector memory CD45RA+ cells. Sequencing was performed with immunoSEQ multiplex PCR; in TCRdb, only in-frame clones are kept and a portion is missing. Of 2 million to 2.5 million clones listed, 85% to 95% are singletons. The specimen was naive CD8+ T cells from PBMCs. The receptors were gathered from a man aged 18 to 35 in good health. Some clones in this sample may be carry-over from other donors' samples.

The DNA of the CDR3 is TGTGCCAGCGCCTTGGAAGGGAGCGACGAGCAGTACTTC. Residues: CASALEGSDEQYF. The chain joins TRBV2 to TRBJ2-7, with D possibly being TRBD2 (5 bases). V was clipped by 8 bases and J by 5 bases, with 16 bases between them. The CDR3 is made up of 13 amino acids. From germline, CDR1 is SNHLY and CDR2 FYNNEI.

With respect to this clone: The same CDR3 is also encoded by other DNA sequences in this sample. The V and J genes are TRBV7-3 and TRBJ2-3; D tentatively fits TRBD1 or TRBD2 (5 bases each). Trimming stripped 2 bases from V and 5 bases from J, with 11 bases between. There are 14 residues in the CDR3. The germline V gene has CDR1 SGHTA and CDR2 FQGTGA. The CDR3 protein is CASSLVGGGDTQYF. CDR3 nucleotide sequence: TGTGCCAGCAGCTTAGTTGGGGGTGGAGATACGCAGTATTTT.

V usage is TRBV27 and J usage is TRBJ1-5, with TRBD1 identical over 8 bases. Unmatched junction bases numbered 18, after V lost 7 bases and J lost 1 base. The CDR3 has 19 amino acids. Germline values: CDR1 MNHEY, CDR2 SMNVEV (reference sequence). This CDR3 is CASTALSGGWSASNQPQHF. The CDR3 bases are TGTGCCAGCACCGCATTGTCAGGGGGCTGGTCCGCAAGCAATCAGCCCCAGCATTTT.

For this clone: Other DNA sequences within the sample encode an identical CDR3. CDR3 sequence reads: CASSLVGTGKYEQYF. As DNA, the CDR3 is TGTGCCAGCAGCTTAGTTGGGACAGGGAAATACGAGCAGTACTTC. The rearrangement joins TRBV7-2 to TRBJ2-7; TRBD1 matches at 9 bases. CDR1 and CDR2 from the germline V gene are SGHTA and FQGNSA. V dropped 1 base and J dropped 4; count of bases not matched to a gene: 5. The CDR3 covers 15 residues.

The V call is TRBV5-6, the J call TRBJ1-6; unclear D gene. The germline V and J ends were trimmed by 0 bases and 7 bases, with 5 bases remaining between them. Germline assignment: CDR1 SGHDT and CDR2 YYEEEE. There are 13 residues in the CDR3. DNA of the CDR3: TGTGCCAGCAGCTTGGGGTGGAATTCACCCCTCCACTTT. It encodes CASSLGWNSPLHF.

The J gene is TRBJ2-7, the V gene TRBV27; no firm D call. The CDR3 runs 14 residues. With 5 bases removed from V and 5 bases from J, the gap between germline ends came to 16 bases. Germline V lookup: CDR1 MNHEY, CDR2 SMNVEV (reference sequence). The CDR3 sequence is CASSPFDTDNEQYF. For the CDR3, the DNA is TGTGCCAGCAGTCCCTTCGACACCGACAACGAGCAGTACTTC.

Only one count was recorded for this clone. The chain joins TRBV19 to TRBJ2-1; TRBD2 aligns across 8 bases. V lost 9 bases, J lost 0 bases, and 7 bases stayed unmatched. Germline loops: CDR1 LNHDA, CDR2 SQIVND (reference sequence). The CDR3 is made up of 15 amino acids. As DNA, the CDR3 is TGTGCCAGCAAGACCGGGACTAGCTCCTACAATGAGCAGTTCTTC. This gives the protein CASKTGTSSYNEQFF.

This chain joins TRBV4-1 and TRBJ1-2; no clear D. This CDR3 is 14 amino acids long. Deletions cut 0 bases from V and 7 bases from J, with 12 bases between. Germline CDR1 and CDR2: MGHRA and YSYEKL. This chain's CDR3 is CASSQDGEFLGYTF. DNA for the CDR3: TGCGCCAGCAGCCAAGATGGGGAATTCCTTGGCTACACCTTC.

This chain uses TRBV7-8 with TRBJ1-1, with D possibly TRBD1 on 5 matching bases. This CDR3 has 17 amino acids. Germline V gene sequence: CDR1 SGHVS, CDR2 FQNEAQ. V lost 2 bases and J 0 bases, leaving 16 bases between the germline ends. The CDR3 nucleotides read TGTGCCAGCAGCTTATGGGAGGGGTCGGAGATGAACACTGAAGCTTTCTTT. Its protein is CASSLWEGSEMNTEAFF.

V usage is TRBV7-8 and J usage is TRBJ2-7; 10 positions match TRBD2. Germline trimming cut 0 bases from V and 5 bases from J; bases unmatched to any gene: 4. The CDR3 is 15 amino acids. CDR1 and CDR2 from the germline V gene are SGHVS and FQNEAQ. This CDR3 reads CASSLAPAGGDEQYF. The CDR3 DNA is TGTGCCAGCAGCTTAGCGCCAGCGGGAGGGGACGAGCAGTACTTC.

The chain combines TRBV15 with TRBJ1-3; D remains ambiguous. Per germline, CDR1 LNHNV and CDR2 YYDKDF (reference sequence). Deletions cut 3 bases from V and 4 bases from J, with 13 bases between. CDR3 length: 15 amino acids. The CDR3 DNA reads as TGTGCCACCAGCAGCCGACCTTGGAGCGGAAACACCATATATTTT. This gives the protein CATSSRPWSGNTIYF.

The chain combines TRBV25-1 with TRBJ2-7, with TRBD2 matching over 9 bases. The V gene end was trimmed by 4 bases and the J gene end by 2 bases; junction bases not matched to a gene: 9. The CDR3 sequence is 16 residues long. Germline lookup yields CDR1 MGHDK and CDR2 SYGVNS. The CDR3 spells CASSGRTSGLTYEQYF. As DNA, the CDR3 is TGTGCCAGCAGTGGCCGCACTAGCGGGCTTACCTACGAGCAGTACTTC.

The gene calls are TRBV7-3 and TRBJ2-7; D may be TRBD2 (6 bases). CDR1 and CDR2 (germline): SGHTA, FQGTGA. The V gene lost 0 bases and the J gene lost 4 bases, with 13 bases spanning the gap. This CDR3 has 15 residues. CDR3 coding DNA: TGTGCCAGCAGCTTAACTGGGGGTAGCGGATACGAGCAGTACTTC. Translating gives CASSLTGGSGYEQYF. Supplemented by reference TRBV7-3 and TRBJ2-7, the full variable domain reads GAGVSQTPSNKVTEKGKYVELRCDPISGHTALYWYRQSLGQGPEFLIYFQGTGAADDSGLPNDRFFAVRPEGSVSTLKIQRTERGDSAVYLCASSLTGGSGYEQYFGPGTRLTVT.

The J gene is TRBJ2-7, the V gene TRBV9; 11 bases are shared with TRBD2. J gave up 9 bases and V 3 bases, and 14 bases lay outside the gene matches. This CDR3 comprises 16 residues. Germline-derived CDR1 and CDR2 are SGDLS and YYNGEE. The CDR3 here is CASSGTSGRSLGGQYF. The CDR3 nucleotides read TGTGCCAGCAGCGGAACTAGCGGGAGATCCCTCGGCGGGCAGTACTTC.

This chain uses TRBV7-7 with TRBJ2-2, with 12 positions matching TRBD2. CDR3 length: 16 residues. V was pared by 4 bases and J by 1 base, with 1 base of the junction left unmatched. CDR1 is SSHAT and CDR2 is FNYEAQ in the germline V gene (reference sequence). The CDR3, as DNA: TGTGCCAGCAGCTCGGGACTAGCGGGGAACACCGGGGAGCTGTTTTTT. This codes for CASSSGLAGNTGELFF.

DNA for the CDR3: TGTGCCAGCAGTGGACCGGTGCCCCTACACGGATCAGATACGCAGTATTTT. Protein sequence: CASSGPVPLHGSDTQYF. The rearrangement links TRBV25-1 to TRBJ2-3; no clear D gene. The CDR3 extends over 17 amino acids. V lost 4 bases to trimming and J lost 4 bases, with 21 bases between them. Germline lookup yields CDR1 MGHDK and CDR2 SYGVNS.

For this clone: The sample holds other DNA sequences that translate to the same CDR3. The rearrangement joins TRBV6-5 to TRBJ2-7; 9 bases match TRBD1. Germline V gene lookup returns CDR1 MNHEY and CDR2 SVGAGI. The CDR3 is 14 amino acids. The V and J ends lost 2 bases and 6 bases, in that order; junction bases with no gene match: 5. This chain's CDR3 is CASSYGGQGAEQYF. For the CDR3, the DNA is TGTGCCAGCAGTTACGGGGGACAGGGCGCCGAGCAGTACTTC.

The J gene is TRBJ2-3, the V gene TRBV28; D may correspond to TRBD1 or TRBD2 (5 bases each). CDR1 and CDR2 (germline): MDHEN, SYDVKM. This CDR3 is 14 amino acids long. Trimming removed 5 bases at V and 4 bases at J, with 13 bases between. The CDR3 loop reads CASSQYRRADTQYF. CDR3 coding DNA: TGTGCCAGCAGTCAATACAGGCGGGCAGATACGCAGTATTTT.

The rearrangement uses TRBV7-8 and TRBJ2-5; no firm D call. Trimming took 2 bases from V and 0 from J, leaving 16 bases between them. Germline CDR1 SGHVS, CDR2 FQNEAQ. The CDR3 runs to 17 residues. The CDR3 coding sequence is TGTGCCAGCAGCTTACAACCCTGGGGTGGCAACCAAGAGACCCAGTACTTC. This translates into CASSLQPWGGNQETQYF. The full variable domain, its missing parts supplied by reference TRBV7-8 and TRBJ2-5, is GAGVSQSPRYKVAKRGQDVALRCDPISGHVSLFWYQQALGQGPEFLTYFQNEAQLDKSGLPSDRFFAERPEGSVSTLKIQRTQQEDSAVYLCASSLQPWGGNQETQYFGPGTRLLVL.

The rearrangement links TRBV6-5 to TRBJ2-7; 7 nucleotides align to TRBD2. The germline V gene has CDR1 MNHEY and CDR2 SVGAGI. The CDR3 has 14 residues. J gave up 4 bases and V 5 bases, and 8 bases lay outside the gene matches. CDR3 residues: CASSPAASGYEQYF. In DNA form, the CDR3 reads TGTGCCAGCAGTCCGGCCGCTAGCGGATACGAGCAGTACTTC.

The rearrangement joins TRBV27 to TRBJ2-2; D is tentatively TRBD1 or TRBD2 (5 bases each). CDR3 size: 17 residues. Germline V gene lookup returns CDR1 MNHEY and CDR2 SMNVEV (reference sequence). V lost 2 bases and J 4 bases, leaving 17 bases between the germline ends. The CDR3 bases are TGTGCCAGCAGTTTAGGGCCCCATTCGGGGCTCACCGGGGAGCTGTTTTTT. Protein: CASSLGPHSGLTGELFF.